This T cell receptor beta chain was documented in a study of blood T cell repertoires in COVID-19. Study in general: Spain, Italy and the United States supplied samples that represented acute and convalescent COVID-19. T cells, B-cell-depleted T cells, or PBMCs provided the cDNA or gDNA that served as material.

Here immunoSEQ multiplex PCR was the method, and the copy in TCRdb shows in-frame clones only, minus some. The table records 150,000 to 200,000 clones, about 87% of them present only once. V was trimmed by 2 bases and J by 6 bases, leaving 10 bases between them. The CDR3 is 13 amino acids. The V and J genes are TRBV12-3 or TRBV12-4 and TRBJ2-5, with D tentatively TRBD2 (6 bases). The clonotype comes from a man in his sixties with acute or convalescent COVID-19. Sequencing used peripheral blood. Here the CDR3 reads CASSLLARQTQYF. The CDR3 coding sequence is TGTGCCAGCAGTTTACTAGCGAGGCAGACCCAGTACTTC.